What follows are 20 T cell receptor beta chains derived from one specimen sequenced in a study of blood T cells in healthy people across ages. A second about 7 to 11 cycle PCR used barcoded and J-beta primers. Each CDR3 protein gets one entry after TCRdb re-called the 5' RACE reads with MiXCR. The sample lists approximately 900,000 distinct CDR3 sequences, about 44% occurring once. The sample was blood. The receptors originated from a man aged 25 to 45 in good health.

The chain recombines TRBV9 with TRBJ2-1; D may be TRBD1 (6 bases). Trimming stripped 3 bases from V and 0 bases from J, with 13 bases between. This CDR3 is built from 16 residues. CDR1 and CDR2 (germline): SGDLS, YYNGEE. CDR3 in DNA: TGTGCCAGCAGCGCAACAGGGTTTAACTCCTACAATGAGCAGTTCTTC. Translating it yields CASSATGFNSYNEQFF. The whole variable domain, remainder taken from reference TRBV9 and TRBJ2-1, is DSGVTQTPKHLITATGQRVTLRCSPRSGDLSVYWYQQSLDQGLQFLIQYYNGEERAKGNILERFSAQQFPDLHSELNLSSLELGDSALYFCASSATGFNSYNEQFFGPGTRLTVL.

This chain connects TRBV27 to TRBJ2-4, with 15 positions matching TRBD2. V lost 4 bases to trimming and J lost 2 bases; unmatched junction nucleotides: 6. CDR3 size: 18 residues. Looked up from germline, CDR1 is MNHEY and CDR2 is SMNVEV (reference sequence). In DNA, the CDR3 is TGTGCCAGCAGTTCCCCCGGGACTAGCGGGGGGACCAAAAACATTCAGTACTTC. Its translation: CASSSPGTSGGTKNIQYF.

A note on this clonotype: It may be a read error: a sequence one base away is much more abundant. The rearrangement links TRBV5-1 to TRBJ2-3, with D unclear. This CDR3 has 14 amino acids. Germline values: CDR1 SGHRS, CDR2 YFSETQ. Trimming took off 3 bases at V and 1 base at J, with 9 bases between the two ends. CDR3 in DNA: TGCGCCAGCAGCTCGGACGGAGGCACAGATACGCAGTATTTT. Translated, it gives CASSSDGGTDTQYF.

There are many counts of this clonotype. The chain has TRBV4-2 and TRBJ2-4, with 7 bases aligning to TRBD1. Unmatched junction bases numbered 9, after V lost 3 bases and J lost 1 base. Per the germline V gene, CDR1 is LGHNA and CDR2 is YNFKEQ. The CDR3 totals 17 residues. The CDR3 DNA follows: TGTGCCAGCAGCCACCAAAGAGGGGGCGCCGCCAAAAACATTCAGTACTTC. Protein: CASSHQRGGAAKNIQYF.

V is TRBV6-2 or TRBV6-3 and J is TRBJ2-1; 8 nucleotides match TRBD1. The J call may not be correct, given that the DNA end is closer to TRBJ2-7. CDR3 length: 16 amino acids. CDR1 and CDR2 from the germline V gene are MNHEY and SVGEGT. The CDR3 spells CASSYGGQGAYNEQYF. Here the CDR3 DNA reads TGTGCCAGCAGTTACGGAGGGCAGGGGGCATACAATGAGCAGTACTTC.

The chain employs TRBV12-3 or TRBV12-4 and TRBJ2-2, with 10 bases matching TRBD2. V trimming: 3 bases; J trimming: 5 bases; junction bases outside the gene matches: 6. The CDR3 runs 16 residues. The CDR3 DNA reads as TGTGCCAGCAGTTTCCCGACAGCGGGGGGGACCGGGGAGCTGTTTTTT. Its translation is CASSFPTAGGTGELFF.

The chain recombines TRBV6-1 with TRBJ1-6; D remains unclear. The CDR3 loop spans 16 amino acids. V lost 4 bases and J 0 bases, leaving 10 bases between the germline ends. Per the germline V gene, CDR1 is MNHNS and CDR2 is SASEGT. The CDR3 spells CASSASGNSYNSPLHF. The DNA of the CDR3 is TGTGCCAGCAGTGCGAGTGGCAACTCCTATAATTCACCCCTCCACTTT.

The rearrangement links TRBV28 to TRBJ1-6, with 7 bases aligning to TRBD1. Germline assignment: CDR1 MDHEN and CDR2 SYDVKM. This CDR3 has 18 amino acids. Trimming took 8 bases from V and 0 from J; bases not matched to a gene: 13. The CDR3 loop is CASGGLGTESSYNSPLHF. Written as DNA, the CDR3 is TGTGCCAGCGGCGGACTCGGGACAGAGAGCTCCTATAATTCACCCCTCCACTTT. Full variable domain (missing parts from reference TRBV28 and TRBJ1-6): DVKVTQSSRYLVKRTGEKVFLECVQDMDHENMFWYRQDPGLGLRLIYFSYDVKMKEKGDIPEGYSVSREKKERFSLILESASTNQTSMYLCASGGLGTESSYNSPLHFGNGTRLTVT.

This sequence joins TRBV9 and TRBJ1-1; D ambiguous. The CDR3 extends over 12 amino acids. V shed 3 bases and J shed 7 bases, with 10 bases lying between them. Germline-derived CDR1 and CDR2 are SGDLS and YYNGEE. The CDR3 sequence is CASSAHMDEAFF. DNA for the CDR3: TGTGCCAGCAGCGCCCACATGGATGAAGCTTTCTTT.

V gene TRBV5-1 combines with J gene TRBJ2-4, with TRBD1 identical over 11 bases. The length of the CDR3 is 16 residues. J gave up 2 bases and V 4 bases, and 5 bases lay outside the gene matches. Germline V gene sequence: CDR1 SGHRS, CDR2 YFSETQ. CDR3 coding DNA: TGCGCCAGCAGCCCGGGACAGGGGGGAACCAAAAACATTCAGTACTTC. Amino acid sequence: CASSPGQGGTKNIQYF.

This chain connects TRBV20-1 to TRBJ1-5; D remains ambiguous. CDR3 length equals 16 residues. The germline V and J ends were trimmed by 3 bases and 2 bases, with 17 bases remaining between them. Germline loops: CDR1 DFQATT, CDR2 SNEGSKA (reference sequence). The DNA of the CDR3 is TGCAGTGCTAGCCCCAATGGACGGAATGGCAATCAGCCCCAGCATTTT. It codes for CSASPNGRNGNQPQHF.

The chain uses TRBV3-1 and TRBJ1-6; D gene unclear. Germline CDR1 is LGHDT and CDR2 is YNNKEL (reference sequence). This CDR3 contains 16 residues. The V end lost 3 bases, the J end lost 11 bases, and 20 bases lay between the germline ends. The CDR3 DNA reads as TGTGCCAGCAGCCAGAGTCTTGGTGTTCTCAAGCCACCCCTCCACTTT. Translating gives CASSQSLGVLKPPLHF.

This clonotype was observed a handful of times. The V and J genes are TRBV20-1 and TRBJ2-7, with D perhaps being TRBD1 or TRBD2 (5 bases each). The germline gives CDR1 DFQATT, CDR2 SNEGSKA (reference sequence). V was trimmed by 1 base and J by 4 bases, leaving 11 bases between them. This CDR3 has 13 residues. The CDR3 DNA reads TGCAGTGCTAGAGTGCCGGGGCGGTACGAGCAGTACTTC. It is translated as CSARVPGRYEQYF.

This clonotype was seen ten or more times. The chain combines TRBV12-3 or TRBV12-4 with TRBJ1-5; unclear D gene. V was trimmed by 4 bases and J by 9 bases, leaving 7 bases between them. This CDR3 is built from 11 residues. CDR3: CASSSPGPQHF. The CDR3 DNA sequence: TGTGCCAGCAGTTCCCCTGGGCCCCAGCATTTT.

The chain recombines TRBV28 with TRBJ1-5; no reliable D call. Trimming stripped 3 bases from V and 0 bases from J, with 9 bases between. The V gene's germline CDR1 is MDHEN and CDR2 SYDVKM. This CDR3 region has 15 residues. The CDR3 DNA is TGTGCCAGCAGTTTGGCGGGCCCTAGCAATCAGCCCCAGCATTTT. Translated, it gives CASSLAGPSNQPQHF.

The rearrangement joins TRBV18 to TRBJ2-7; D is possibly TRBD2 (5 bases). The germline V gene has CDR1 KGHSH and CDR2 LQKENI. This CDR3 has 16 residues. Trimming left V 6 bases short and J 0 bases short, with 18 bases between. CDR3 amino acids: CASSPITSASSYEQYF. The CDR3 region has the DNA TGTGCCAGCTCGCCAATTACTAGTGCGAGCTCCTACGAGCAGTACTTC.

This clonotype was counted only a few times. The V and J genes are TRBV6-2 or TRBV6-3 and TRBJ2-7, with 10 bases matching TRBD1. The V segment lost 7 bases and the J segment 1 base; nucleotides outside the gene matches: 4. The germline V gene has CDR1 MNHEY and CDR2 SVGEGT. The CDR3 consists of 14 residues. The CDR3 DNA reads TGTGCCAGCACCCGGACAGGGGGTTCCTACGAGCAGTACTTC. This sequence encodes CASTRTGGSYEQYF.

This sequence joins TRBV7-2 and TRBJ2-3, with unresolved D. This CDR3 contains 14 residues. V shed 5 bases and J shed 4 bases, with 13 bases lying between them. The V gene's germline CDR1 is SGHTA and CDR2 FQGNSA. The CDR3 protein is CASSDGGRSDTQYF. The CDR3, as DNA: TGTGCCAGCAGCGACGGCGGCCGTTCAGATACGCAGTATTTT. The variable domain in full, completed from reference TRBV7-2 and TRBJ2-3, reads GAGVSQSPSNKVTEKGKDVELRCDPISGHTALYWYRQSLGQGLEFLIYFQGNSAPDKSGLPSDRFSAERTGGSVSTLTIQRTQQEDSAVYLCASSDGGRSDTQYFGPGTRLTVL.

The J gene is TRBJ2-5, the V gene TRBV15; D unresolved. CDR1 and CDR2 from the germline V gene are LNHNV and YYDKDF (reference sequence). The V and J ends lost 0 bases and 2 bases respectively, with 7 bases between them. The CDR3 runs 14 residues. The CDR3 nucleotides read TGTGCCACCAGCAGAGATTACCAGCAAGAGACCCAGTACTTC. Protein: CATSRDYQQETQYF.

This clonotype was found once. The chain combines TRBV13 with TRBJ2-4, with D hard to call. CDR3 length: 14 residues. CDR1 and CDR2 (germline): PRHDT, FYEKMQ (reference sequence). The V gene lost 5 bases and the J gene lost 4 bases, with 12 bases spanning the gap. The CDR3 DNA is TGTGCCAGCAGCCCCATCGCACAGAAAAACATTCAGTACTTC. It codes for CASSPIAQKNIQYF.